The entry that follows covers one T cell receptor (beta chain) sequence. This specimen belongs to a study of blood T cell repertoires in COVID-19. In the study's own analysis: Amplification with reference gene primers provided the estimates of nucleated cell counts. Libraries were prepared by immunoSEQ multiplex PCR; TCRdb keeps only in-frame clonotypes and omits some of them. V and J calls plus clone size are reproduced from that table; the DNA served to infer D and trimming. The table records about 120,000 clones, 79% of them present only once. The CDR3 consists of 14 residues. Germline CDR1 LNHDA, CDR2 SQIVND (reference sequence). Trimming took 5 bases from V and 6 from J; bases not matched to a gene: 5.

This receptor was obtained from a woman aged 80 or over with acute or convalescent COVID-19. The specimen sequenced was peripheral blood. The chain uses TRBV19 and TRBJ2-4, with 9 bases fitting TRBD1. This CDR3 reads CASSPGTGTNIQYF. The CDR3 coding sequence is TGTGCCAGTAGTCCCGGGACAGGGACAAACATTCAGTACTTC.